This T cell receptor beta chain derives from a study of early T cells in non-severe SARS-CoV-2 infection. Study overall: The sequenced material was bulk RNA from unsorted whole blood, and its chains were unpaired.

Study-level results: Database matching using VDJdb favored anti-spike CD8 responses, with private and CD4 specificities left missing.

Researchers tagged individual cDNA molecules with unique molecular identifiers. Using its own MiXCR run on the 5' RACE reads, TCRdb lists one record per CDR3 protein. This table has roughly 81,000 distinct CDR3 sequences, about 6% appearing once. With 4 bases removed from V and 0 bases from J, the gap between germline ends came to 7 bases. Germline V gene lookup returns CDR1 SGHDT and CDR2 YYEEEE. CDR3 length equals 13 residues. This clonotype appeared a few times. Its antigen remains unidentified. The receptor was isolated from an adult who was a healthcare worker with PCR-confirmed SARS-CoV-2 infection or an uninfected control (not recorded which). The sequenced material came from whole blood. V gene TRBV5-6 combines with J gene TRBJ1-2; unclear D gene. The CDR3 loop reads CASSRRSNYGYTF. CDR3 coding DNA: TGTGCCAGCAGCAGAAGGTCTAACTATGGCTACACCTTC.